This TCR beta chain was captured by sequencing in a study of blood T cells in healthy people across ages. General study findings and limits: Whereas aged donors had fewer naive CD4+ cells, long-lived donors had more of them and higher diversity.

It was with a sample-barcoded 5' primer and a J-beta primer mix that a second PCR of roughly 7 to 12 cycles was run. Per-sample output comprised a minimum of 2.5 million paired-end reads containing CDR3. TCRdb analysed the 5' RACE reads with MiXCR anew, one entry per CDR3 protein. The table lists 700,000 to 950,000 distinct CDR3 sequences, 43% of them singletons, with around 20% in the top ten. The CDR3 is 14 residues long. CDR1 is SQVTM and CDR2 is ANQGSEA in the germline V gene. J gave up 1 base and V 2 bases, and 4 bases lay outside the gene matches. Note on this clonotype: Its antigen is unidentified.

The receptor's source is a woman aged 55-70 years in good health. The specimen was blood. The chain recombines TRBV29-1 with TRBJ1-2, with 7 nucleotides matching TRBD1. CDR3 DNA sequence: TGCAGCGTTGAATCCGGGACAGTTAACTATGGCTACACCTTC. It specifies CSVESGTVNYGYTF.